This TCR beta chain was identified during a study of T cell responses to AZD1222 COVID-19 vaccine. Overall study: It was second doses at about 4 or about 12 weeks that were pooled. Study-level results: Repertoires were collected only later (after the peak T cell response had occurred). Clonal diversity was possibly underestimated, and the donors were mostly white British, with more females. Breadth and depth of Spike-specific TCRs rose after two AZD1222 doses.

Measured with immunoSEQ multiplex PCR; TCRdb has only the in-frame clones, and not every one. The sample shows 150,000 to 200,000 clones, just under 95% of them seen only once. For this clone: Its antigen is currently unknown.

Material: peripheral blood, obtained on day 0 of AZD1222 vaccination. The sequence came from an adult in good health.

The CDR3 reads CASSALTSVPDTQYF. The CDR3 DNA reads as TGTGCCAGCAGCGCGTTAACTAGTGTCCCAGATACGCAGTATTTT. The chain couples TRBV7-2 to TRBJ2-3, with a possible D match to TRBD2 (5 bases). CDR1 SGHTA and CDR2 FQGNSA come from the germline V gene. The CDR3 extends over 15 amino acids. V lost 5 bases to trimming and J lost 4 bases, with 16 bases between them.